This is a list of T cell receptor beta chains from one sample in a study of OX40 agonist ivuxolimab in advanced cancers. Generated by immunoSEQ multiplex PCR, the TCRdb table keeps only in-frame clones and is missing some. The sample contains approximately 92,000 clones, approximately 95% of which appear only once. Sequencing was performed on CD4+ or CD8+ T cells sorted from blood, taken in a trial of the OX40 agonist ivuxolimab. The receptors were sampled from an adult with an advanced solid tumor such as melanoma, head and neck, liver or kidney cancer. Both conserved end residues are part of each CDR3. The order of the fields is clone size, J gene, D gene, V gene, CDR3 protein, CDR3 DNA. The D gene is left open where the match is weak. Where a row states a size, it is once, few, many or the class of an expanded clone; other rows omit it.

clone_size: .
j_call: TRBJ1-2
d_call: .
v_call: TRBV7-9
cdr3_aa: CAGSLDPAEGYTF
cdr3_nt: TGTGCCGGCAGCTTAGACCCCGCAGAGGGCTACACCTTC

clone_size: .
j_call: TRBJ2-3
d_call: TRBD2
v_call: TRBV2
cdr3_aa: CASSAFAGGHTDTQYF
cdr3_nt: TGTGCCAGCAGTGCATTTGCGGGAGGACACACAGATACGCAGTATTTT

clone_size: .
j_call: TRBJ2-7
d_call: TRBD1
v_call: TRBV7-6
cdr3_aa: CASSLAKTGGFYEQYF
cdr3_nt: TGTGCCAGCAGCTTAGCTAAGACAGGGGGCTTCTACGAGCAGTACTTC

clone_size: .
j_call: TRBJ2-1
d_call: TRBD1
v_call: TRBV28
cdr3_aa: CASSEGQGLFNEQFF
cdr3_nt: TGTGCCAGCAGCGAGGGACAGGGGTTGTTCAATGAGCAGTTCTTC

clone_size: .
j_call: TRBJ2-3
d_call: .
v_call: TRBV5-6
cdr3_aa: CASSLPTGTDTQYF
cdr3_nt: TGTGCCAGCAGCTTGCCTACAGGCACAGATACGCAGTATTTT

clone_size: .
j_call: TRBJ2-2
d_call: TRBD1
v_call: TRBV28
cdr3_aa: CASSLGWDRGTGELFF
cdr3_nt: TGTGCCAGCAGTTTAGGTTGGGACAGGGGGACCGGGGAGCTGTTTTTT

clone_size: .
j_call: TRBJ2-7
d_call: TRBD2
v_call: TRBV4-3
cdr3_aa: CASSRGLADVYEQYF
cdr3_nt: TGCGCCAGCAGCCGCGGACTAGCGGACGTATACGAGCAGTACTTC

clone_size: .
j_call: TRBJ2-1
d_call: .
v_call: TRBV19
cdr3_aa: CASSPTISYNEQFF
cdr3_nt: TGTGCCAGTAGTCCCACGATATCCTACAATGAGCAGTTCTTC

clone_size: .
j_call: TRBJ1-2
d_call: .
v_call: TRBV7-9
cdr3_aa: CASKEILGLDGYTF
cdr3_nt: TGTGCCAGCAAAGAAATCTTGGGATTGGATGGCTACACCTTC

clone_size: .
j_call: TRBJ1-2
d_call: .
v_call: TRBV6-5
cdr3_aa: CASNPVEGYTF
cdr3_nt: TGTGCCAGCAACCCCGTGGAAGGCTACACCTTC

clone_size: .
j_call: TRBJ1-1
d_call: .
v_call: TRBV27
cdr3_aa: CASSQTVNTEAFF
cdr3_nt: TGTGCCAGCAGCCAGACAGTGAACACTGAAGCTTTCTTT

clone_size: .
j_call: TRBJ1-2
d_call: TRBD1
v_call: TRBV11-1
cdr3_aa: CASSSGGERYGYTF
cdr3_nt: TGTGCCAGCAGCTCAGGGGGTGAGCGCTATGGCTACACCTTC

clone_size: once
j_call: TRBJ2-5
d_call: .
v_call: TRBV4-3
cdr3_aa: CASSQRGRGETQYF
cdr3_nt: TGCGCCAGCAGCCAGCGGGGACGGGGAGAGACCCAGTACTTC

clone_size: .
j_call: TRBJ1-5
d_call: TRBD1
v_call: TRBV19
cdr3_aa: CASSTPRDRGPQPQHF
cdr3_nt: TGTGCCAGTAGTACACCCCGGGACAGGGGGCCTCAGCCCCAGCATTTT

clone_size: .
j_call: TRBJ2-5
d_call: TRBD2
v_call: TRBV5-6
cdr3_aa: CASTIPIAGGPGETQYF
cdr3_nt: TGTGCCAGCACCATCCCCATAGCGGGAGGGCCGGGAGAGACCCAGTACTTC

clone_size: .
j_call: TRBJ2-7
d_call: .
v_call: TRBV9
cdr3_aa: CASSPRLYSYEQYF
cdr3_nt: TGTGCCAGCAGCCCCCGCCTGTACTCCTACGAGCAGTACTTC

clone_size: .
j_call: TRBJ2-7
d_call: .
v_call: TRBV30
cdr3_aa: CAWSVLQGNPYEQYF
cdr3_nt: TGTGCCTGGAGTGTTTTACAGGGTAACCCTTACGAGCAGTACTTC